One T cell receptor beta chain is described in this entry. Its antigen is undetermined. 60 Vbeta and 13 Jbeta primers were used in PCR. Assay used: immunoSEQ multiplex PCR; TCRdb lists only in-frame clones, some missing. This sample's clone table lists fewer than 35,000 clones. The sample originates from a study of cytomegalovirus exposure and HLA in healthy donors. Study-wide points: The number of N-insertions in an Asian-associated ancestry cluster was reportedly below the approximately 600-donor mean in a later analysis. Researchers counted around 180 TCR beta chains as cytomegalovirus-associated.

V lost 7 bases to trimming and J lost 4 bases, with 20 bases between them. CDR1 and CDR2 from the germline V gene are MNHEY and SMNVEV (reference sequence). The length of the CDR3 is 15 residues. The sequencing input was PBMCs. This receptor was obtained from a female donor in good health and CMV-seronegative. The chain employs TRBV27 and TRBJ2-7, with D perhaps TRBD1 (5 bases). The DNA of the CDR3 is TGTGCCAGCAACTCACTCTCAGGGCTGGAGTACGAGCAGTACTTC. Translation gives CASNSLSGLEYEQYF.